There are many counts of the clone carrying this TCR beta chain. This sample was included in a study of molecular identifiers for immune sequencing clone quantification. V dropped 1 base and J dropped 2 bases, with 6 bases sitting between them. CDR3 length equals 15 residues. Germline V gene lookup returns CDR1 MDHEN and CDR2 SYDVKM. TCRdb recomputed calls from the PCR reads with MiXCR, one row per CDR3 protein. The sample lists about 70,000 distinct CDR3 sequences, around 20% occurring once. The chain joins TRBV28 to TRBJ2-6, with D maybe TRBD1 (5 bases). What was sequenced was naive CD8+ T cells from blood, with Jurkat cell RNA spiked in. Subset indicated: FACS-sorted CD8+CD4-CCR7+CD45RA+ naive T cells. The TCR was taken from a human donor in good health. Some libraries in this study had Jurkat cell RNA spiked in. The CDR3 DNA follows: TGTGCCAGCAGTTTATTGGGGCCTGGGGCCAACGTCCTGACTTTC. Its protein product is CASSLLGPGANVLTF.